These 3 T cell receptor beta chains were sequenced from one sample in a study of T-cell reconstitution after alpha-beta-depleted transplantation in children. Preparation of the TCRbeta library was carried out with unique molecular identifiers. TCRdb itself ran the PCR reads through MiXCR, one entry per CDR3 protein. Of 200,000 to 250,000 distinct CDR3 sequences in the sample, about a quarter were seen once. The sample was PBMCs, taken before TCRalphabeta/CD19-depleted stem cell transplant. The source is a girl aged 2-10 years with Fanconi anemia, due to receive a stem cell transplant.

Concerning this clonotype itself: Its ends do not fully match the called genes, so a read error is possible. This chain connects TRBV5-1 to TRBJ2-5; possible D gene TRBD1, 5 bases. This CDR3 region has 15 residues. Germline-derived CDR1 and CDR2 are SGHRS and YFSETQ. CDR3 sequence: CASSFGQGRQETKYF. CDR3 in DNA: TGCGCCAGCAGCTTCGGGCAGGGTCGACAAGAGACCAAGTACTTC.

In this sample, this clonotype turned up many times. This chain joins TRBV20-1 and TRBJ2-7; D call uncertain. V was pared by 6 bases and J by 0 bases, with 12 bases between. The CDR3 loop spans 13 amino acids. Germline V gene lookup returns CDR1 DFQATT and CDR2 SNEGSKA (reference sequence). The CDR3 spells CSAYDTRSYEQYF. The CDR3 DNA follows: TGCAGTGCCTACGACACCCGCTCCTACGAGCAGTACTTC.

This clonotype was counted many times. The chain joins TRBV20-1 to TRBJ2-7, with D perhaps TRBD1 (6 bases). The CDR3 spans 15 residues. The germline gives CDR1 DFQATT, CDR2 SNEGSKA (reference sequence). The V and J ends lost 0 bases and 3 bases respectively, with 15 bases between them. The CDR3 protein is CSARDLVQGIYEQYF. CDR3 sequence (DNA): TGCAGTGCTAGAGATCTGGTACAGGGAATCTACGAGCAGTACTTC.